Shown below are 5 T cell receptor beta chains from a single sample sequenced in a study of PD-L1 blockade in urothelial cancer. The table came from immunoSEQ multiplex PCR; TCRdb's copy has only in-frame clones and leaves some out. The sample yields approximately 46,000 clones, approximately 90% seen once. This sample comprised PBMCs, obtained around atezolizumab (anti-PD-L1) treatment. These receptors all come from a man between 60 and 75 years old with urothelial cancer.

V gene TRBV9 combines with J gene TRBJ1-1; D unresolved. The V and J ends lost 4 bases and 2 bases respectively, with 15 bases between them. Germline lookup yields CDR1 SGDLS and CDR2 YYNGEE. CDR3 length equals 15 residues. The CDR3 region is CASSPQSVPNTEAFF. The CDR3 DNA sequence: TGTGCCAGCAGCCCCCAAAGCGTCCCTAACACTGAAGCTTTCTTT.

This clone appeared once. The rearrangement uses TRBV30 and TRBJ2-3; TRBD2 matches at 7 bases. V was clipped by 2 bases and J by 6 bases; unmatched bases: 11. This CDR3 has 15 amino acids. Germline CDR1 and CDR2: GTSNPN and SVGIG (reference sequence). The CDR3 DNA reads TGTGCCTGGAGTCGCGGGGGAGCCGCGGGGGATACGCAGTATTTT. Protein: CAWSRGGAAGDTQYF. The full variable domain, completed using reference TRBV30 and TRBJ2-3, is SQTIHQWPATLVQPVGSPLSLECTVEGTSNPNLYWYRQAAGRGLQLLFYSVGIGQISSEVPQNLSASRPQDRQFILSSKKLLLSDSGFYLCAWSRGGAAGDTQYFGPGTRLTVL.

The V call is TRBV5-1, the J call TRBJ2-1, with 10 bases fitting TRBD1. Germline-derived CDR1 and CDR2 are SGHRS and YFSETQ. The J segment lost 3 bases and the V segment lost 3 bases, leaving 15 bases of the junction unmatched. The CDR3 is 19 amino acids. The CDR3 nucleotides read TGCGCCAGCAGCTCGGGACAGGGGCGATCGGGACGCATCTACAATGAGCAGTTCTTC. Residues: CASSSGQGRSGRIYNEQFF.

The chain employs TRBV4-1 and TRBJ1-6; a weak D match, TRBD1 (5 bases). Germline V gives CDR1 MGHRA, CDR2 YSYEKL. V lost 1 base and J lost 2, with 12 bases in between. The CDR3 is 17 residues long. The CDR3 sequence: CASSQVKGKAYNSPLHF. CDR3 nucleotides: TGCGCCAGCAGCCAAGTTAAGGGGAAAGCCTATAATTCACCCCTCCACTTT.

J is TRBJ1-1 and V is TRBV11-3; D call uncertain. V was trimmed by 5 bases and J by 1 base, leaving 11 bases between them. The CDR3 is 14 residues long. From germline, CDR1 is SGHNT and CDR2 YENEEA. CDR3 coding DNA: TGTGCCAGCAGCCCCCGTGGCTCGAACACTGAAGCTTTCTTT. Its translation is CASSPRGSNTEAFF.